A single sample gave rise to the 11 T cell receptor beta chains below, sequenced in a study of T cell changes during pregnancy in multiple sclerosis. The protocol was immunoSEQ multiplex PCR, while the TCRdb copy is restricted to in-frame clones and leaves out a portion. The sample carries roughly 100,000 clones, 85% to 95% recorded once. The sequencing here drew on peripheral blood, taken after pregnancy. These receptors came from a female donor with multiple sclerosis, enrolled in a pregnancy study.

The rearrangement links TRBV6-5 to TRBJ1-1, with 9 nucleotides matching TRBD1. CDR1 and CDR2 (germline): MNHEY, SVGAGI. The CDR3 contains 16 residues. The J segment lost 0 bases and the V segment lost 4 bases, leaving 6 bases of the junction unmatched. DNA for the CDR3: TGTGCCAGCAGTTTAGACAGGGGGGGAATGAACACTGAAGCTTTCTTT. This encodes CASSLDRGGMNTEAFF.

The V gene is TRBV6-1, the J gene TRBJ1-1; 7 bases align to TRBD1. Germline loops: CDR1 MNHNS, CDR2 SASEGT. This CDR3 contains 14 residues. V lost 5 bases to trimming and J lost 2 bases; unmatched junction nucleotides: 5. This CDR3 is CASSLGQANTEAFF. The CDR3 bases are TGTGCCAGCAGTCTCGGACAGGCCAACACTGAAGCTTTCTTT.

This chain uses TRBV6-5 with TRBJ2-6; TRBD1 aligns across 7 bases. The germline V gene encodes CDR1 MNHEY and CDR2 SVGAGI. The J segment lost 3 bases and the V segment lost 4 bases, leaving 6 bases of the junction unmatched. The CDR3 consists of 16 residues. CDR3 DNA: TGTGCCAGCAGTTTCGCGACAGGGATTGGGGCCAACGTCCTGACTTTC. It is translated as CASSFATGIGANVLTF.

The J gene is TRBJ2-5, the V gene TRBV25-1; D is possibly TRBD1 (6 bases). The ends were cut back, 8 bases at V and 2 bases at J, with 6 bases in the middle. The length of the CDR3 is 11 residues. Germline CDR1 is MGHDK and CDR2 is SYGVNS. The CDR3 DNA sequence: TGTGCCAGCGGACAGCAAGAGACCCAGTACTTC. Protein sequence: CASGQQETQYF.

In this sample, this clone turned up once. This rearrangement joins TRBV5-1 to TRBJ1-1; 7 bases are shared with TRBD1. CDR1 and CDR2 from the germline V gene are SGHRS and YFSETQ. Trimming removed 0 bases from V and 8 bases from J; junction bases left unmatched: 4. CDR3 length: 13 amino acids. CDR3 coding DNA: TGCGCCAGCAGCTTGGGAAACAGGGGCGAAGCTTTCTTT. Its translation: CASSLGNRGEAFF.

The CDR3 protein is CASNPMGQSYGYTF. For the CDR3, the DNA is TGTGCCAGTAACCCCATGGGACAGTCCTATGGCTACACCTTC. The chain couples TRBV19 to TRBJ1-2, with 7 bases identical to TRBD1. CDR3 length: 14 residues. The ends lost 7 bases at V and 4 bases at J; junction bases unmatched: 9. Germline CDR1 is LNHDA and CDR2 is SQIVND (reference sequence).

The V call is TRBV4-1, the J call TRBJ2-3, with no clear D. CDR1 MGHRA and CDR2 YSYEKL come from the germline V gene. The CDR3 contains 15 residues. V gave up 1 base and J gave up 0 bases, with 8 bases separating them. CDR3 sequence (DNA): TGCGCCAGCAGCCAAGGTCCAACAAGCACAGATACGCAGTATTTT. It translates to CASSQGPTSTDTQYF.

V gene TRBV28 combines with J gene TRBJ1-5; perhaps TRBD1 as D (6 bases). The CDR3 length is 16 residues. Looked up from germline, CDR1 is MDHEN and CDR2 is SYDVKM. With 5 bases removed from V and 2 bases from J, the gap between germline ends came to 16 bases. The CDR3 region has the DNA TGTGCCAGCAGTAAGCAACAGGGTATCGGCAATCAGCCCCAGCATTTT. This sequence encodes CASSKQQGIGNQPQHF.

The rearrangement links TRBV15 to TRBJ1-3, with D perhaps matching TRBD1 (5 bases). Germline values: CDR1 LNHNV, CDR2 YYDKDF (reference sequence). V lost 9 bases to trimming and J lost 0 bases, with 15 bases between them. This CDR3 has 15 residues. CDR3 protein: CATREGVSSGNTIYF. CDR3 sequence (DNA): TGTGCCACTAGAGAAGGGGTTAGCTCTGGAAACACCATATATTTT. Drawing the rest from reference TRBV15 and TRBJ1-3, the complete variable domain is DAMVIQNPRYQVTQFGKPVTLSCSQTLNHNVMYWYQQKSSQAPKLLFHYYDKDFNNEADTPDNFQSRRPNTSFCFLDIRSPGLGDTAMYLCATREGVSSGNTIYFGEGSWLTVV.

J is TRBJ2-7 and V is TRBV25-1, with 8 bases fitting TRBD1. The CDR3 covers 15 residues. The junction had 8 bases not matched to a gene; V was cut back by 3 bases and J by 4 bases. The germline gives CDR1 MGHDK, CDR2 SYGVNS. The CDR3 spells CASSDETGARYEQYF. The CDR3, as DNA: TGTGCCAGCAGTGACGAGACAGGGGCGCGATACGAGCAGTACTTC.

Notes on this clone: The junction differs from germline at one of its ends, possibly a read error. The rearrangement links TRBV7-2 to TRBJ1-6; no reliable D call. The CDR3 length is 14 residues. Germline CDR1 is SGHTA and CDR2 is FQGNSA. The CDR3 loop reads CATSWSSYNSPLHF. The CDR3 bases are TGTGCCACCAGCTGGAGCTCCTATAATTCACCCCTCCACTTT.